Following are 9 T cell receptor beta chains from one sample sequenced in a study of blood T cell repertoires in COVID-19. Produced via immunoSEQ multiplex PCR; TCRdb's table is partial and in-frame only. Found here are about 440,000 clones, 87% of them singletons; the top ten hold approximately 2%. The material sequenced was PBMCs or T cells enriched from blood (not recorded which). The receptors shown here come from a woman aged 18-35 years with acute COVID-19.

The genes are TRBV11-3 and TRBJ1-1, with D hard to call. This CDR3 comprises 13 residues. The germline gives CDR1 SGHNT, CDR2 YENEEA. V lost 1 base, J lost 7 bases, and 10 bases lay in between. The CDR3 spells CASSLVVGSEAFF. DNA for the CDR3: TGTGCCAGCAGCTTAGTGGTTGGCAGTGAAGCTTTCTTT.

The V gene is TRBV11-3, the J gene TRBJ2-7; 7 bases are a match to TRBD1. Germline CDR1 reads SGHNT; CDR2 reads YENEEA. Germline trimming cut 5 bases from V and 3 bases from J; bases unmatched to any gene: 1. CDR3 length: 12 residues. The CDR3 sequence is CASSRTGYEQYF. The CDR3 DNA is TGTGCCAGCAGCCGGACAGGCTACGAGCAGTACTTC.

This clone was counted a few times. J is TRBJ1-3 and V is TRBV5-4; D is ambiguous. The V gene lost 4 bases and the J gene lost 7 bases, with 18 bases spanning the gap. Per the germline V gene, CDR1 is SGHNT and CDR2 is YYREEE (reference sequence). This CDR3 is built from 15 residues. The CDR3 nucleotides are TGTGCCAGCAGCCCAAGCGATGGTGGGTGGAACACCATATATTTT. This encodes CASSPSDGGWNTIYF.

This chain uses TRBV2 with TRBJ1-5; TRBD1 might be the D (6 bases). The CDR3 spans 13 residues. Germline-derived CDR1 and CDR2 are SNHLY and FYNNEI. V lost 6 bases to trimming and J lost 5 bases, with 11 bases between them. DNA of the CDR3: TGTGCCAGCAGGCAGGGGATGGATCAGCCCCAGCATTTT. Protein: CASRQGMDQPQHF.

The V and J genes are TRBV3-1 (or the pseudogene TRBV3-2) and TRBJ2-7; 7 bases map to TRBD1. The trim removed 4 bases at V and 3 bases at J, leaving 9 bases unmatched. The CDR3 consists of 15 residues. CDR1 is LGHDT, CDR2 YNNKEL, per germline (reference sequence). CDR3 nucleotides: TGTGCCAGCAGCCCCCCTGGGCACAGGGGCTACGAGCAGTACTTC. It translates to CASSPPGHRGYEQYF.

The chain recombines TRBV27 with TRBJ2-1; possibly TRBD2 for D (7 bases). Trimming took 5 bases from V and 3 from J, leaving 20 bases between them. This CDR3 contains 17 residues. The germline V gene encodes CDR1 MNHEY and CDR2 SMNVEV (reference sequence). The CDR3 here is CASSRRGGTLLYNEQFF. The CDR3, as DNA: TGTGCCAGCAGTCGAAGGGGGGGGACTTTACTCTACAATGAGCAGTTCTTC.

V is TRBV29-1 and J is TRBJ2-2; 11 nucleotides agree with TRBD2. V was pared by 7 bases and J by 7 bases, with 17 bases of the junction left unmatched. CDR1 is SQVTM, CDR2 ANQGSEA, per germline. This CDR3 spans 17 amino acids. CDR3 nucleotide sequence: TGCAGCGCTCTCGGCCTAGCGGGAGGCCCGGGGGACGGGGAGCTGTTTTTT. It translates to CSALGLAGGPGDGELFF.

The chain joins TRBV13 to TRBJ2-2; tentatively, D is TRBD1 (6 bases). Germline V lookup: CDR1 PRHDT, CDR2 FYEKMQ (reference sequence). Trimming pared 1 base from V and 5 bases from J, leaving 14 bases between. This CDR3 is built from 16 residues. CDR3 nucleotide sequence: TGTGCCAGCAGCTTAGCCCAAACAGGGTTAACCGGGGAGCTGTTTTTT. This gives the protein CASSLAQTGLTGELFF.

V and J are TRBV5-1 and TRBJ2-1, with 9 bases that match TRBD1. V gave up 4 bases and J gave up 4 bases; unmatched junction bases: 3. The CDR3 is 14 residues long. Germline values: CDR1 SGHRS, CDR2 YFSETQ. The CDR3 DNA reads as TGCGCCAGCAGCAAGGACAGGGGATACAATGAGCAGTTCTTC. Protein sequence: CASSKDRGYNEQFF. The full variable domain, completed using reference TRBV5-1 and TRBJ2-1, is KAGVTQTPRYLIKTRGQQVTLSCSPISGHRSVSWYQQTPGQGLQFLFEYFSETQRNKGNFPGRFSGRQFSNSRSEMNVSTLELGDSALYLCASSKDRGYNEQFFGPGTRLTVL.